This T cell receptor beta chain originates from a study of blood T cell repertoires in COVID-19 (dated by TCRdb to the early 2020s). In the study overall: Collaborator samples came from the United States, Italy and Spain and covered acute and convalescent phases of COVID-19. The material from the prospective study consisted of cDNA or gDNA derived from T cells, B-cell-depleted T cells, or PBMCs. Deeply sampled blood TCRbeta repertoires from subjects exposed to, actively infected with, or recovered from COVID-19 were included in the dataset. The repertoires were released in a freely available public database intended as a resource for research on the immune response to SARS-CoV-2. The samples were drawn from two sources: the first 160 participants of the ongoing ImmuneRACE study, and approximately 1,300 subjects contributed by 6 global collaborators. The sample metadata nearly always contained a de-identified subject ID, COVID-19 status, age in years and sex. Where HLA class I and class II types were available, the types were taken from metadata supplied by the sample provider, not from assay-based typing. Findings and caveats that apply to the study as a whole: The amount of clinical and demographic metadata varied by source and participant and was provided uncurated.

Comment on this clone: Its cognate antigen has yet to be identified. There are no base qualities to consult, and no much larger clone falls within one base.

The CDR3, cysteine through phenylalanine, is 13 amino acids long. Left in the record is the CDR3 DNA by itself, 39 bases read in frame from the first base. The germline V gene sets CDR1 to SQVTM and CDR2 to ANQGSEA. Cut back by 4 bases and 4 bases, the V and J ends lie 8 bases apart. TCRbeta CDR3 regions were amplified from genomic DNA using the immunoSEQ Assay, a bias-controlled multiplex PCR. On the authors' methods: Nucleated cell counts per sample were estimated from amplification of reference gene primers within the assay. Sequence reads were collapsed and filtered to measure the absolute abundance of every unique TCRbeta CDR3 rearrangement. For each sample, productive Simpson clonality was calculated as the square root of Simpson's diversity index across productive rearrangements. Drawn from immuneACCESS, this table holds only the in-frame rearrangements with V and J called that TCRdb kept. Clones are partly lost; checked studies trace under half to an unresolved V gene and leave the rest unexplained. The DNA was the basis for D and trimming; V, J and clone size are from that table. A total of roughly 200,000 clones appear in this sample, 80% of them only once. About 7% of the sample rests with the top ten.

Whole blood was collected in K2EDTA tubes by collaborating institutions according to the institutions' own protocols. Collaborator samples were shipped for TCRbeta analysis as frozen whole blood, isolated PBMCs, or DNA extracted from either sample type. The sample consisted of peripheral blood. This TCR was recovered from a man between 70 and 80 years old with active or convalescent COVID-19. The chain is assembled from TRBV29-1 and TRBJ1-6; the D gene lacks a confident call. The sequenced DNA: TGCAGCGTTGGCTCGGGGTATAATTCACCCCTCCACTTT. Its translation is CSVGSGYNSPLHF. The reference TRBV29-1 and TRBJ1-6 proteins fill in what lies around the CDR3, so the full variable domain reads SAVISQKPSRDICQRGTSLTIQCQVDSQVTMMFWYRQQPGQSLTLIATANQGSEATYESGFVIDKFPISRPNLTFSTLTVSNMSPEDSSIYLCSVGSGYNSPLHFGNGTRLTVT.